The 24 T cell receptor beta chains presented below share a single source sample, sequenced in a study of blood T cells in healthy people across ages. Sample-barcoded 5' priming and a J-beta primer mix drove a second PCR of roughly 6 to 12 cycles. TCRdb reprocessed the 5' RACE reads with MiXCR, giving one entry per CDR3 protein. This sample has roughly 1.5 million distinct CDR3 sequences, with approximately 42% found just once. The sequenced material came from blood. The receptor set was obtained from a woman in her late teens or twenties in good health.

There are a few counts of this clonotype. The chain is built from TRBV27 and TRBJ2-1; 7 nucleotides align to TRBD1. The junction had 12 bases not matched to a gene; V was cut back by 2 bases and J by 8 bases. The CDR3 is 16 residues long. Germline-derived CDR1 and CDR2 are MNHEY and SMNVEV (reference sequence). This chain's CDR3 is CASSLMSDRVGDEQFF. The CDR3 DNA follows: TGTGCCAGCAGTTTAATGTCCGACAGGGTCGGCGATGAGCAGTTCTTC.

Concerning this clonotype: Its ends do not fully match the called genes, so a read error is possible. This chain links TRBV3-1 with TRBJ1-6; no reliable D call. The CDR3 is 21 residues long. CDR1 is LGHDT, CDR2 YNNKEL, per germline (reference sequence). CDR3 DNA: TGTGCCAGCAGGCCAAGGGTCCTAGGAGGCAAGGGTGCCCGAGGTGATTCACACCTCCACTTT. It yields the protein CASRPRVLGGKGARGDSHLHF.

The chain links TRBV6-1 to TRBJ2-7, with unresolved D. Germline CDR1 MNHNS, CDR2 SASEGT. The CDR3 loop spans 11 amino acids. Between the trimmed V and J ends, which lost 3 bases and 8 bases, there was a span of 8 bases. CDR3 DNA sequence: TGTGCCAGCAGTGAGGAATCCAAGCAGTACTTC. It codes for CASSEESKQYF.

CDR3 sequence (DNA): TGTGCCAGCTCACCAAGGGGACAGGGACAATATGGCTACACCTTC. Translation gives CASSPRGQGQYGYTF. This rearrangement joins TRBV18 to TRBJ1-2; 9 bases map to TRBD1. The germline gives CDR1 KGHSH, CDR2 LQKENI. V was clipped by 2 bases and J by 5 bases; unmatched bases: 6. This CDR3 has 15 amino acids.

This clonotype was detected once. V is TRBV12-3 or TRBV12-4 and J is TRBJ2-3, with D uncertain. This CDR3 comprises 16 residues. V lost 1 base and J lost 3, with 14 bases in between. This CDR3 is CASSLDGLVRTDTQYF. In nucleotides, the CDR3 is TGTGCCAGCAGTTTAGATGGGCTAGTGAGAACAGATACGCAGTATTTT.

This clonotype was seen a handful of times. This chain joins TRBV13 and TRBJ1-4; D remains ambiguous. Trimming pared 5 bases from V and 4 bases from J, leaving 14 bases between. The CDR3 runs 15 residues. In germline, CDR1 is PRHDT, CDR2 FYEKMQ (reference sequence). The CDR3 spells CASSEFGSRNEKLFF. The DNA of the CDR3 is TGTGCCAGCAGCGAATTCGGGTCACGTAATGAAAAACTGTTTTTT.

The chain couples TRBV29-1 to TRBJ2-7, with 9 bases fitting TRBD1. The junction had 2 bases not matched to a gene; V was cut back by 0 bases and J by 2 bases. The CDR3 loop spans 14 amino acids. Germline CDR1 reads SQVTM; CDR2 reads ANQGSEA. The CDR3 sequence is CSVEEDRGPYEQYF. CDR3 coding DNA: TGCAGCGTTGAAGAGGACAGGGGTCCCTACGAGCAGTACTTC.

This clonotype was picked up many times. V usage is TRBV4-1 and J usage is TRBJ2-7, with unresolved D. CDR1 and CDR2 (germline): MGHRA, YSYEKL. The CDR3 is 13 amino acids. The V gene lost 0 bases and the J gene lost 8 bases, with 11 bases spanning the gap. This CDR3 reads CASSQDPRLQQYF. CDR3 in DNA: TGCGCCAGCAGCCAAGATCCCAGATTACAGCAGTACTTC.

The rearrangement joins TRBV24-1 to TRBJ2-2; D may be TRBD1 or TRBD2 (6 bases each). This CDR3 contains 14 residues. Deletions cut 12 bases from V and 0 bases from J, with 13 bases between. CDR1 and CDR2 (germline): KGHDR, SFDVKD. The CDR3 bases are TGTGCCGCCGGGGGACAATCGAACACCGGGGAGCTGTTTTTT. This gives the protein CAAGGQSNTGELFF.

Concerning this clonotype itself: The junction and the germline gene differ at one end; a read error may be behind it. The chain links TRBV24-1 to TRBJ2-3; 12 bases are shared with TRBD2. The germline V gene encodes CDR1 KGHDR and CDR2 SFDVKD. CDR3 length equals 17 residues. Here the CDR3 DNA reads TGTACCACCAGTGATTCCGGGACTAGCGGGAGCACAGATACGCAGTATTTT. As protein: CTTSDSGTSGSTDTQYF.

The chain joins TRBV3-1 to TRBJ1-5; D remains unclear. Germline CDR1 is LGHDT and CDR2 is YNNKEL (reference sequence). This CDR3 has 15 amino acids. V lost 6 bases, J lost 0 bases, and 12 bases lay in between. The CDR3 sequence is CASRKEAYSNQPQHF. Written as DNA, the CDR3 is TGTGCCAGCAGAAAAGAAGCTTATAGCAATCAGCCCCAGCATTTT.

The CDR3 DNA reads TGTGCCAGCAGTTTAATTTCAAGGGGCCACGAGCAGTACTTC. Translating it yields CASSLISRGHEQYF. The V call is TRBV12-3 or TRBV12-4, the J call TRBJ2-7; D may be TRBD1 (5 bases). The V and J ends lost 2 bases and 5 bases respectively, with 13 bases between them. This CDR3 region has 14 residues.

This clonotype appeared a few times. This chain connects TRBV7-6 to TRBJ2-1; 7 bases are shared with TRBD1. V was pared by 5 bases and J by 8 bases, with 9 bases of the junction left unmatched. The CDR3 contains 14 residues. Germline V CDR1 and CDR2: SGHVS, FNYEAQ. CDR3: CASSHLGGWDEQFF. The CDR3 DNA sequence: TGTGCCAGCAGCCACTTAGGGGGCTGGGATGAGCAGTTCTTC.

The CDR3 reads CASRREQGANQPQHF. In DNA, the CDR3 is TGTGCCAGCAGAAGAGAACAGGGGGCAAATCAGCCCCAGCATTTT. This chain joins TRBV27 and TRBJ1-5, with 9 positions matching TRBD1. The junction had 7 bases not matched to a gene; V was cut back by 6 bases and J by 4 bases. The CDR3 loop spans 15 amino acids. The germline V gene has CDR1 MNHEY and CDR2 SMNVEV (reference sequence).

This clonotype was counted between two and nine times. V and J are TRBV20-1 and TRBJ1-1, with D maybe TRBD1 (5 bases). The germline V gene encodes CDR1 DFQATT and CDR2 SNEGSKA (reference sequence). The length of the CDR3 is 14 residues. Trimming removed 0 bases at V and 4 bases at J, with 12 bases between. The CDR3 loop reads CSARDPRGPTEAFF. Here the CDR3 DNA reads TGCAGTGCTAGAGATCCGAGGGGACCCACTGAAGCTTTCTTT.

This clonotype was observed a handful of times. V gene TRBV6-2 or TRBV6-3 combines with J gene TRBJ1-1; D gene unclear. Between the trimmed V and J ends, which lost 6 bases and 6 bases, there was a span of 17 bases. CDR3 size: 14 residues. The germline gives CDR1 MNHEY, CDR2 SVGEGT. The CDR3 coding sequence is TGTGCCAGCAGCGTCGGTATCCCTAGTGCTGAAGCTTTCTTT. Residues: CASSVGIPSAEAFF.

CDR3 coding DNA: TGTGCCAGCAGCACCCTACGACAGGGGCTCTCCTACGAGCAGTACTTC. It yields the protein CASSTLRQGLSYEQYF. The V call is TRBV7-9, the J call TRBJ2-7; 8 positions match TRBD1. Germline CDR1 and CDR2: SEHNR and FQNEAQ (reference sequence). V was clipped by 5 bases and J by 0 bases; unmatched bases: 9. This CDR3 has 16 residues.

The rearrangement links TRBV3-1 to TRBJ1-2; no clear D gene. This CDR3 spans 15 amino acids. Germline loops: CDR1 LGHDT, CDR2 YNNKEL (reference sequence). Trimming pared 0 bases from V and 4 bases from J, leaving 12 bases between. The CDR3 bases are TGTGCCAGCAGCCAAGACCGAAGCGGGCCCTATGGCTACACCTTC. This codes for CASSQDRSGPYGYTF.

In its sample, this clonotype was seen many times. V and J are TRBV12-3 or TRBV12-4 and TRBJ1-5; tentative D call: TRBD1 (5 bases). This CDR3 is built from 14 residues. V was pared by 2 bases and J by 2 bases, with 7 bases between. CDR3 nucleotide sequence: TGTGCCAGCAGTTTAAAAGGGGGCAATCAGCCCCAGCATTTT. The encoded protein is CASSLKGGNQPQHF.

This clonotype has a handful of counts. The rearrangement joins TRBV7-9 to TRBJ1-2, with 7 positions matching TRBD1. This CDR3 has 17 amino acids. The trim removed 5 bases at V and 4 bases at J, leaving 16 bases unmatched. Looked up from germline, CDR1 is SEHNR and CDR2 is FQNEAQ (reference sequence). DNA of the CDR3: TGTGCCAGCAGCCAAACCTACGGAGGACACAGGGGCTATGGCTACACCTTC. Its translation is CASSQTYGGHRGYGYTF.

This chain's CDR3 is CASGNRQALDTIYF. The CDR3 region has the DNA TGTGCTAGTGGTAACCGACAGGCATTAGACACCATATATTTT. V gene TRBV12-5 combines with J gene TRBJ1-3, with D tentatively TRBD1 (6 bases). Trimming shortened V by 5 bases and J by 8 bases, and 16 bases separated the two germline ends. Germline CDR1 reads LGHNT; CDR2 reads FRNRAP. The CDR3 totals 14 residues.

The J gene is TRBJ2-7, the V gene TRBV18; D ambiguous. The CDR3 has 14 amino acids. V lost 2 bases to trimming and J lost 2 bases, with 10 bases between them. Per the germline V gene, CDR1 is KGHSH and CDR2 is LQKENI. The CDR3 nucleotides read TGTGCCAGCTCACCAAGGCAGGATGCCTACGAGCAGTACTTC. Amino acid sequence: CASSPRQDAYEQYF.

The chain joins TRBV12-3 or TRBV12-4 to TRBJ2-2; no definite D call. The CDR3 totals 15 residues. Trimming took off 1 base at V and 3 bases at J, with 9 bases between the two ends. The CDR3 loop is CASSLGQAHTGELFF. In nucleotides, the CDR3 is TGTGCCAGCAGTTTAGGGCAGGCCCACACCGGGGAGCTGTTTTTT.

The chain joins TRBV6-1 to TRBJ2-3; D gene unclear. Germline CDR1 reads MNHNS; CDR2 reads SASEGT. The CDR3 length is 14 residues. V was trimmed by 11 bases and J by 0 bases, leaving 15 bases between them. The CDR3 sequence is CAGNLMGSTDTQYF. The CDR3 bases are TGTGCCGGCAACCTAATGGGGAGCACAGATACGCAGTATTTT.